A selection of T cell receptor beta chains follows, all from one sample in a study of cytomegalovirus exposure and HLA in healthy donors. The repertoire was sequenced with immunoSEQ multiplex PCR; TCRdb's copy has only in-frame clones and lacks some. The data show approximately 110,000 clones, 60% to 75% seen once. Sample: PBMCs. The receptors come from a man aged 35 to 55 in good health and CMV-seropositive. Each CDR3 is given with its conserved first and last residue. The D gene is left open where the match is weak. Rows may omit the clone size; those that give it use once, few, many or a size class.

j_call d_call clone_size v_call cdr3_aa cdr3_nt
TRBJ2-3 TRBD2 few TRBV10-2 CASSESLAGAYTDTQYF TGCGCCAGCAGTGAGTCGTTAGCGGGAGCGTACACAGATACGCAGTATTTT
TRBJ2-7 - few TRBV19 CASSIGGLSYEQYF TGTGCCAGTAGTATAGGGGGACTCAGCTACGAGCAGTACTTC
TRBJ2-2 TRBD2 few TRBV27 CASSLIRLAGGAGELFF TGTGCCAGCAGTTTAATCAGGCTAGCGGGAGGGGCCGGGGAGCTGTTTTTT
TRBJ2-7 - - TRBV11-3 CASSLRRGSYEQYF TGTGCCAGCAGCTTACGGCGGGGCTCCTACGAGCAGTACTTC
TRBJ2-7 TRBD2 - TRBV11-2 CASSRGLAGVSEQYF TGTGCCAGCAGCCGCGGACTAGCGGGAGTCTCCGAGCAGTACTTC
TRBJ2-5 - - TRBV9 CASSPSPTSAQYF TGTGCCAGCAGCCCGAGCCCTACTTCGGCCCAGTACTTC
TRBJ2-1 - - TRBV9 CASSVGDSKREQFF TGTGCCAGCAGCGTAGGGGACTCAAAAAGAGAGCAGTTCTTC
TRBJ1-4 TRBD1 - TRBV5-6 CASSSYGQGVGEKLFF TGTGCCAGCAGCTCTTACGGACAGGGCGTGGGTGAAAAACTGTTTTTT
TRBJ2-1 TRBD1 - TRBV10-3 CATPGQGQNEQFF TGTGCCACCCCCGGACAGGGACAAAATGAGCAGTTCTTC
TRBJ2-2 - - TRBV27 CASSLSLSVRGTGELFF TGTGCCAGCAGTTTATCGCTGTCGGTCAGGGGCACCGGGGAGCTGTTTTTT
TRBJ2-3 - - TRBV30 CAYNPITSTDTQYF TGTGCCTATAATCCGATAACTAGCACAGATACGCAGTATTTT
TRBJ2-4 - - TRBV19 CATLGENENIQYF TGTGCCACCTTGGGAGAGAACGAAAACATTCAGTACTTC
TRBJ2-1 TRBD2 - TRBV27 CASSSNIAGGTYNEQFF TGTGCCAGCAGTTCTAATATAGCGGGAGGGACCTACAATGAGCAGTTCTTC
TRBJ2-7 TRBD2 - TRBV6-5 CASSYRGLASDEQYF TGTGCCAGCAGTTACAGGGGACTAGCGAGCGACGAGCAGTACTTC
TRBJ1-2 - - TRBV4-1 CASSQVTVTGGYTF TGCGCCAGCAGCCAAGTGACAGTCACGGGTGGCTACACCTTC
TRBJ1-5 - - TRBV4-3 CASSQDRDKVWPQHF TGCGCCAGCAGCCAAGATAGGGACAAGGTATGGCCCCAGCATTTT
TRBJ1-2 - once TRBV30 CAWSPGTYGYTF TGTGCCTGGAGTCCGGGAACCTATGGCTACACCTTC
TRBJ1-3 - - TRBV6-5 CASSPRGTGNTIYF TGTGCCAGCAGCCCCCGGGGTACTGGAAACACCATATATTTT
TRBJ1-6 TRBD1 few TRBV25-1 CASSDWTGQNSPLHF TGTGCCAGCAGTGACTGGACAGGGCAAAATTCACCCCTCCACTTT
TRBJ1-4 TRBD1 - TRBV5-1 CASRDPGTGNEKLFF TGCGCCAGCAGGGATCCCGGGACAGGGAATGAAAAACTGTTTTTT
TRBJ2-2 - - TRBV14 CASSQEGPGSFVTGELFF TGTGCCAGCAGCCAAGAGGGCCCAGGGTCTTTCGTGACCGGGGAGCTGTTTTTT
TRBJ2-2 TRBD2 - TRBV2 CASSGTSGRGELFF TGTGCCAGCAGTGGGACTAGCGGGAGAGGGGAGCTGTTTTTT
TRBJ2-7 - - TRBV27 CASSFLGSINEQYF TGTGCCAGCAGTTTCCTCGGGAGCATCAACGAGCAGTACTTC
TRBJ2-1 - - TRBV18 CASSTVTGRGGYNEQFF TGTGCCAGCTCAACGGTGACGGGGCGCGGAGGGTACAATGAGCAGTTCTTC
TRBJ2-3 - few TRBV5-1 CASSLVGRRTDTQYF TGCGCCAGCAGCTTGGTAGGGAGACGCACAGATACGCAGTATTTT
TRBJ1-3 - many TRBV6-5 CASRSGYYSGNTIYF TGTGCCAGCAGGTCAGGGTATTACTCTGGAAACACCATATATTTT
TRBJ1-2 - - TRBV7-3 CASSPIGEGYTF TGTGCCAGCAGCCCCATCGGGGAAGGCTACACCTTC
TRBJ1-1 - few TRBV29-1 CSGGLGGENTEAFF TGCAGCGGGGGACTTGGGGGAGAGAACACTGAAGCTTTCTTT
TRBJ2-7 - once TRBV7-2 CASSRNPTRDEQYF TGTGCCAGCAGCCGAAACCCGACCCGGGACGAGCAGTACTTC
TRBJ1-2 TRBD1 - TRBV19 CASSTDRIFYGYTF TGTGCCAGTAGTACGGACAGGATTTTCTATGGCTACACCTTC
TRBJ2-5 TRBD1 few TRBV5-1 CASSVQLGQGQETQYF TGCGCCAGCAGCGTCCAACTGGGACAGGGACAAGAGACCCAGTACTTC
TRBJ1-2 - - TRBV29-1 CSTGFSGGYTF TGCAGCACGGGGTTTTCGGGCGGCTACACCTTC
TRBJ2-5 TRBD1 - TRBV7-2 CASTDRGQETQYF TGTGCCAGCACGGACAGGGGGCAAGAGACCCAGTACTTC
TRBJ2-7 - - TRBV7-8 CASGPPQGRLDF TGTGCCAGCGGACCCCCACAGGGGAGGTTGGATTTC
TRBJ2-7 TRBD1 once TRBV5-6 CASKLLTGGSYEQYF TGTGCCAGCAAGCTTCTCACAGGGGGGTCCTACGAGCAGTACTTC
TRBJ2-3 TRBD2 - TRBV6-1 CASSEATSGRGTQYF TGTGCCAGCAGTGAAGCTACTAGCGGGAGAGGCACGCAGTATTTT
TRBJ2-2 TRBD2 - TRBV5-1 CASSLQGTSNTGELFF TGCGCCAGCAGCTTACAAGGGACTAGCAACACCGGGGAGCTGTTTTTT
TRBJ2-7 TRBD1 - TRBV6-5 CASSIFGQGSYEQYF TGTGCCAGCAGTATCTTTGGACAGGGATCCTACGAGCAGTACTTC
TRBJ2-3 TRBD2 - TRBV11-2 CASSAGTSGRASTDTQYF TGTGCCAGCAGCGCTGGGACTAGCGGGAGAGCTAGCACAGATACGCAGTATTTT
TRBJ1-5 - - TRBV5-1 CASSYGQSNQPQHF TGCGCCAGCAGCTATGGACAGAGCAATCAGCCCCAGCATTTT
TRBJ1-1 - - TRBV6-6 CASSYSGAKNTEAFF TGTGCCAGCAGTTACTCAGGGGCTAAGAACACTGAAGCTTTCTTT
TRBJ2-7 - - TRBV6-5 CASSLKGAYEQYF TGTGCCAGCAGTCTCAAAGGGGCCTACGAGCAGTACTTC
TRBJ2-1 - - TRBV5-1 CASSLGANEQFF TGCGCCAGCAGCTTGGGGGCCAATGAGCAGTTCTTC
TRBJ2-1 - - TRBV11-3 CASSLRRDNEQFF TGTGCCAGCAGCTTACGGCGGGACAATGAGCAGTTCTTC
TRBJ1-4 - - TRBV6-1 CASSGRGINEKLFF TGTGCCAGCAGTGGAAGGGGGATTAATGAAAAACTGTTTTTT
TRBJ2-7 TRBD2 - TRBV6-5 CASSLQTSGSYEQYF TGTGCCAGCAGTCTCCAGACTAGCGGGAGCTACGAGCAGTACTTC
TRBJ2-1 TRBD2 - TRBV6-5 CASSYQRESHEQFF TGTGCCAGCAGTTACCAGCGGGAGTCCCATGAGCAGTTCTTC
TRBJ2-7 TRBD2 - TRBV6-5 CASSTSGYEQYF TGTGCCAGCAGTACTAGCGGCTACGAGCAGTACTTC
TRBJ1-5 TRBD1 - TRBV28 CASRGQGESNQPQHF TGTGCCAGCAGGGGACAGGGGGAAAGCAATCAGCCCCAGCATTTT
TRBJ1-5 - - TRBV6-1 CASSPSGESNQPQHF TGTGCCAGCAGCCCCTCAGGGGAAAGCAATCAGCCCCAGCATTTT
TRBJ2-3 TRBD1 - TRBV19 CASSIGDRDADTQYF TGTGCCAGTAGTATTGGTGACAGGGACGCAGATACGCAGTATTTT
TRBJ1-1 - - TRBV6-1 CASSLGTLDTEAFF TGTGCCAGCAGTCTCGGGACTCTGGACACTGAAGCTTTCTTT
TRBJ2-1 TRBD2 - TRBV7-9 CASSQTSDEQFF TGTGCCAGCAGCCAGACTAGCGATGAGCAGTTCTTC
TRBJ2-7 TRBD2 - TRBV5-1 CASSLTPGLADREQYF TGCGCCAGCAGCCTTACTCCGGGACTAGCGGACCGCGAGCAGTACTTC
TRBJ2-5 TRBD2 few TRBV5-1 CASSPRTSGETQYF TGCGCCAGCAGCCCTCGGACTAGCGGTGAGACCCAGTACTTC
TRBJ2-7 - - TRBV11-2 CASSLGTSLRNEQYF TGTGCCAGCAGCTTAGGGACTTCCCTTAGGAACGAGCAGTACTTC
TRBJ2-1 - - TRBV5-1 CASTPRLAEFSYNEQFF TGCGCCAGCACCCCCCGCTTGGCGGAATTCTCCTACAATGAGCAGTTCTTC
TRBJ2-7 - few TRBV6-4 CASSDSVGPFTYEQYF TGTGCCAGCAGTGACTCGGTGGGCCCTTTCACCTACGAGCAGTACTTC
TRBJ2-1 - - TRBV11-3 CASSEDALSNEQFF TGTGCCAGCAGCGAAGATGCACTTTCCAATGAGCAGTTCTTC
TRBJ1-2 TRBD1 - TRBV7-9 CASSPPGQSFYGYTF TGTGCCAGCAGCCCCCCGGGACAGAGCTTCTATGGCTACACCTTC